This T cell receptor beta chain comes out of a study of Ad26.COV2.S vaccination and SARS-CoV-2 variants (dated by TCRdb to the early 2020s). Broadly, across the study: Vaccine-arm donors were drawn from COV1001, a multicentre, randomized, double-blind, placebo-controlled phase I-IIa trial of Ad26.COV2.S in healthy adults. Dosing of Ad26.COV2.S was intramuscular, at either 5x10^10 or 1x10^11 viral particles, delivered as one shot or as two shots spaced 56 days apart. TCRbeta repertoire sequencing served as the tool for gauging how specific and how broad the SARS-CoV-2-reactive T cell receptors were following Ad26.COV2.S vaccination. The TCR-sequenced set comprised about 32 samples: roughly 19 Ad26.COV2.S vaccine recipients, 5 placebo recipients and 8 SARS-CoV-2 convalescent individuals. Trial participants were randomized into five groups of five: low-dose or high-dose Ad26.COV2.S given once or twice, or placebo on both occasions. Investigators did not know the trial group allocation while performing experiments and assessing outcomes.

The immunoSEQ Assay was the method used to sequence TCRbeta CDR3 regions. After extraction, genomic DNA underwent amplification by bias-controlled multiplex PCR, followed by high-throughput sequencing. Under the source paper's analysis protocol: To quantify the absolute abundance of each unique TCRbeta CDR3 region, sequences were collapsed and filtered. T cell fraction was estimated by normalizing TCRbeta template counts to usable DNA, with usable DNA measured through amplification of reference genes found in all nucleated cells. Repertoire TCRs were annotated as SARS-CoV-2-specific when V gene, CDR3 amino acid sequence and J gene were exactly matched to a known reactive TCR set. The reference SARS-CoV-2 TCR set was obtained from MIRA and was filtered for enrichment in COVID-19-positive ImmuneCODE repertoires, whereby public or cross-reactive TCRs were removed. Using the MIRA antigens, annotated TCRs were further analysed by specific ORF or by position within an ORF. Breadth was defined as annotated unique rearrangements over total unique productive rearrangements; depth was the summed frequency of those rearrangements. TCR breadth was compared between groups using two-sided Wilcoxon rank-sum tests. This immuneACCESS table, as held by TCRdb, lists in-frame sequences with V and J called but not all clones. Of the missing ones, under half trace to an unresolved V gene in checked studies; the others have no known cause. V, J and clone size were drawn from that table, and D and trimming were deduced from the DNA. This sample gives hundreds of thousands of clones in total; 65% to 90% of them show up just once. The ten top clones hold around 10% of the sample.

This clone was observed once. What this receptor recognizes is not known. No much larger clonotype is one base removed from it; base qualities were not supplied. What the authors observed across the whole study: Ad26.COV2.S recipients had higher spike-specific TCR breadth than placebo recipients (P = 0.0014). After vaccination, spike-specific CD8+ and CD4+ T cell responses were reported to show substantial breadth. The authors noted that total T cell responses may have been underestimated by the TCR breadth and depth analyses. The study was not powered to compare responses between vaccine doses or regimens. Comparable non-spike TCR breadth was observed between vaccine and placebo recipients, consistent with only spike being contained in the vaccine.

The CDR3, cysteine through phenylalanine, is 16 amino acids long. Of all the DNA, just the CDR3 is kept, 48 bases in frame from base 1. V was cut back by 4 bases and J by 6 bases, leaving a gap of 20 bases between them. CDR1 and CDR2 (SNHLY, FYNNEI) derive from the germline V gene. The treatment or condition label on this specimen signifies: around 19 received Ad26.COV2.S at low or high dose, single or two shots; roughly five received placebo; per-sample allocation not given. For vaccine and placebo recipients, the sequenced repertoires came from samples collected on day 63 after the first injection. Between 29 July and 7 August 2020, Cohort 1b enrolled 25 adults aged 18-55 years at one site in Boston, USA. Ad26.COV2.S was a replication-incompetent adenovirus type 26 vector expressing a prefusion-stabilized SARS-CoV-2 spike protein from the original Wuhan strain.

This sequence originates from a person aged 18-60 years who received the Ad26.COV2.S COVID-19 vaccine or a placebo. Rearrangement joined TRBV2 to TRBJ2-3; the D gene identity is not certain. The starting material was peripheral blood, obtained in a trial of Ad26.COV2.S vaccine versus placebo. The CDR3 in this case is CASSVGRVGHSDTQYF. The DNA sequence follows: TGTGCCAGCAGTGTCGGCCGGGTAGGGCATTCGGATACGCAGTATTTT.